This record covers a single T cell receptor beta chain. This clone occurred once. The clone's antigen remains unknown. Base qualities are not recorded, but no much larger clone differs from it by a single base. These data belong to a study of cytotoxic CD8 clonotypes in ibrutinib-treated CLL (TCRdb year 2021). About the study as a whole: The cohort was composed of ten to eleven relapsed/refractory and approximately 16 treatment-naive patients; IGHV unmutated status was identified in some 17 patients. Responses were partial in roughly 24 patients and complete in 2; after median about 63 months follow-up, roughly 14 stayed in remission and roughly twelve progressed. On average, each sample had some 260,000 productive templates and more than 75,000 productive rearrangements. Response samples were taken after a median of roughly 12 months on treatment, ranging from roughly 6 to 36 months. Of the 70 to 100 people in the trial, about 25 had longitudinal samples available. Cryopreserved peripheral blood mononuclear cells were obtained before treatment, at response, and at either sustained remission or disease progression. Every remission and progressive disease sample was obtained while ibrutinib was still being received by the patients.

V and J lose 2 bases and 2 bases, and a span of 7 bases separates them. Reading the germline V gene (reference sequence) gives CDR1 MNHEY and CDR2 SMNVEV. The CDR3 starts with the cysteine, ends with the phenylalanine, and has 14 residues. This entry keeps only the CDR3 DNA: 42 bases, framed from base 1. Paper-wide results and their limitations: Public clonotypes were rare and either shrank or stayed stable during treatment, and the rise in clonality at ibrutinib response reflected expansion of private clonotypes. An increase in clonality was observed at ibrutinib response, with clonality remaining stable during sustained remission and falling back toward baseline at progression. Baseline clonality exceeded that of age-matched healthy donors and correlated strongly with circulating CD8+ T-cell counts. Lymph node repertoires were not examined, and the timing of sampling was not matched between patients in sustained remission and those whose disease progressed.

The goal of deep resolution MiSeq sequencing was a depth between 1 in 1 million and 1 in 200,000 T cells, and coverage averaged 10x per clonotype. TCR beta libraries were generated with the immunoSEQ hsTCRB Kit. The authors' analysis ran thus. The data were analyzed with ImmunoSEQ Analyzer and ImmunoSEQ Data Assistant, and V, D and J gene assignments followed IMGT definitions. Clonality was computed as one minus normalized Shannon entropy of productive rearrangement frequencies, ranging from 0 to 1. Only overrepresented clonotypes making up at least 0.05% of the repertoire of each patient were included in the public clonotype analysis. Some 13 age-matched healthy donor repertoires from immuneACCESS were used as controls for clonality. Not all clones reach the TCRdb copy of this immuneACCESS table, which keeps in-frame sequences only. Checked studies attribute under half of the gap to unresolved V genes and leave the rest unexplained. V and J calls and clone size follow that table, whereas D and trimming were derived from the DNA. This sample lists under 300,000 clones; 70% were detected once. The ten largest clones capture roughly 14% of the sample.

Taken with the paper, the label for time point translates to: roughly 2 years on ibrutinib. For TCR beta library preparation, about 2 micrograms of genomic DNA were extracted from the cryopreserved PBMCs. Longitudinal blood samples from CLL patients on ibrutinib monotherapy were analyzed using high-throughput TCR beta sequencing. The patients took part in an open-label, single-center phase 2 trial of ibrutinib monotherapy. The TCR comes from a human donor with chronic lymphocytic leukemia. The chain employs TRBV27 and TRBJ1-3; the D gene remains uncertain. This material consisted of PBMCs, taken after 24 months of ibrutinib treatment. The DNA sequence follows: TGTGCCAGCAGTTTAGCGTCAGCTGGAAACACCATATATTTT. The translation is CASSLASAGNTIYF.